This T cell receptor (beta chain) was captured in a study of blood T cells in healthy people across ages. The CDR3 is made up of 17 amino acids. V lost 2 bases, J lost 2 bases, and 16 bases lay in between. Germline assignment: CDR1 MNHNS and CDR2 SASEGT. The second PCR ran about 6 to 11 cycles with a sample-barcoded 5' primer and J-beta primers. Every cDNA was tagged by a template-switch adaptor with 12 random nucleotides. TCRdb processed the 5' RACE reads anew with MiXCR; each CDR3 protein has one entry. The data hold around 800,000 distinct CDR3 sequences, with 40% to 65% observed a single time. Each sample yielded at least 5.5 micrograms of PBMC total RNA.

Sample: blood. The chain recombines TRBV6-1 with TRBJ2-1; D is uncertain. This TCR derives from a man older than 75 in good health. CDR3 sequence: CASSEYDRTAPYNEQFF. DNA of the CDR3: TGTGCCAGCAGTGAATATGATCGGACCGCTCCCTACAATGAGCAGTTCTTC.